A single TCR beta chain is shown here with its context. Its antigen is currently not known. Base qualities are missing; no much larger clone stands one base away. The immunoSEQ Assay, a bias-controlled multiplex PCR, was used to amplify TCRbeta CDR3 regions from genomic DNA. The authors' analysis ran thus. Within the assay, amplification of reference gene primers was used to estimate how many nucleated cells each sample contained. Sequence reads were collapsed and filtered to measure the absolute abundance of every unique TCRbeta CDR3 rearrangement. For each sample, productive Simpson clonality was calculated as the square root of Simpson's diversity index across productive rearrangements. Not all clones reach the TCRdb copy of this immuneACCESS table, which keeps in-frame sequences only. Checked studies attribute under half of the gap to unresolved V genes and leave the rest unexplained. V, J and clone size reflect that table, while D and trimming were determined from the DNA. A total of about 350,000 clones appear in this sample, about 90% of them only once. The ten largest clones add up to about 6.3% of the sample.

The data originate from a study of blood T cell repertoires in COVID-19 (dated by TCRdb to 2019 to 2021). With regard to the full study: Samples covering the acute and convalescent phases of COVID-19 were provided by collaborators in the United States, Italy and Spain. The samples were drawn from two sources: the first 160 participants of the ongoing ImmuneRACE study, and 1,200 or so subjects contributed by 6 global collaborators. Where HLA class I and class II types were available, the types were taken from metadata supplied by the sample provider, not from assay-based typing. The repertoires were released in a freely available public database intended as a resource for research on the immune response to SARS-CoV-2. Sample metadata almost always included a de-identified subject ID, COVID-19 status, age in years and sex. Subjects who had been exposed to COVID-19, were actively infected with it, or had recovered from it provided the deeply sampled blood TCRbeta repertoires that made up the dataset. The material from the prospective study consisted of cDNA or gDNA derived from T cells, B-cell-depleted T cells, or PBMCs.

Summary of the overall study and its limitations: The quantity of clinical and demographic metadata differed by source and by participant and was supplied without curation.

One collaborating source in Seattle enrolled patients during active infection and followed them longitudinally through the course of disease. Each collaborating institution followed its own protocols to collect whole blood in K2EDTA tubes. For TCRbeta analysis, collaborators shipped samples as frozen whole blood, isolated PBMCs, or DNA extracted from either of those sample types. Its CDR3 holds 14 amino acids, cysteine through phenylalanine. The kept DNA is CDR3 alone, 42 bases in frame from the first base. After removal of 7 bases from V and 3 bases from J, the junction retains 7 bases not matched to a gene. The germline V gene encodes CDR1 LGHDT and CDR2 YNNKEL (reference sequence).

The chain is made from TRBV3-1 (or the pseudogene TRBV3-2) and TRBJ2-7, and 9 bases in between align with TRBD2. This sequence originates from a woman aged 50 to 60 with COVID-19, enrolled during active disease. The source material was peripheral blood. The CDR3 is CASTFSGRSYEQYF. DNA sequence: TGTGCCAGCACCTTTAGCGGGAGAAGCTACGAGCAGTACTTC.